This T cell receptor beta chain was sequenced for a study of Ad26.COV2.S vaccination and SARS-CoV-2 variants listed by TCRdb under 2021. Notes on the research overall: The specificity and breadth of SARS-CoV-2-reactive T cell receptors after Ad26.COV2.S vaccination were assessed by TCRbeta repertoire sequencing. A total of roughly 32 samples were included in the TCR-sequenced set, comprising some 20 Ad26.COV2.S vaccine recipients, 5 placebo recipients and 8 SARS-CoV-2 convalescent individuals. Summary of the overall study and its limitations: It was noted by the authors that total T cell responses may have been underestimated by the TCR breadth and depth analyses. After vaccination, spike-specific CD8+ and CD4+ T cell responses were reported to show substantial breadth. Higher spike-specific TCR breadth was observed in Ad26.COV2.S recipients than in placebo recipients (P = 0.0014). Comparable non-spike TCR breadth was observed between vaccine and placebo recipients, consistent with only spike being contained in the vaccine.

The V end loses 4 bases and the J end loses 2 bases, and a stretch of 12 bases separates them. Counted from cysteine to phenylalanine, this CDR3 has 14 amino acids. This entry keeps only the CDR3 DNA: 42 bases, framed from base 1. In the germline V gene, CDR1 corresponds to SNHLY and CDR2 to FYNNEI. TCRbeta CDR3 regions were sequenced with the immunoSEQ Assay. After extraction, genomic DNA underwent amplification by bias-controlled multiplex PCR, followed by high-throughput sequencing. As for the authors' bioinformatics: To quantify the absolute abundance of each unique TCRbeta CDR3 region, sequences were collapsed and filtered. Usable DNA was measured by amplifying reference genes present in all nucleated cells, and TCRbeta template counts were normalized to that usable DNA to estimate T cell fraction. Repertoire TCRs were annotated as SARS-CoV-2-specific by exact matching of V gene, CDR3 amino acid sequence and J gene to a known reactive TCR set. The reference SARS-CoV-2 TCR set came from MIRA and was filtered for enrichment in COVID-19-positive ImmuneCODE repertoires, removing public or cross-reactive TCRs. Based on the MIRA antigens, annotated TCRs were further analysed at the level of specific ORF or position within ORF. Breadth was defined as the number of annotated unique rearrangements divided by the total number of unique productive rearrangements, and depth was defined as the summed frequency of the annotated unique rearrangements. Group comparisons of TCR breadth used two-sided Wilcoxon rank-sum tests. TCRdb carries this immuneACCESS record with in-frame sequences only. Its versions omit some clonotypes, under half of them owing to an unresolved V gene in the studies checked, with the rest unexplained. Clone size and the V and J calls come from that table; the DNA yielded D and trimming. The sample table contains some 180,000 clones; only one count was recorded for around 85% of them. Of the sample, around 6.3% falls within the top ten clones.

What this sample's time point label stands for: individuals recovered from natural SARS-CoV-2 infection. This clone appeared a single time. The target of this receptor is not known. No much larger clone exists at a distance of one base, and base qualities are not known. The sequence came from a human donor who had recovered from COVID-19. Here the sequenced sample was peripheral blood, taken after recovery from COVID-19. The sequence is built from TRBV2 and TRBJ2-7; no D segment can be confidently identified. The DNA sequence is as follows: TGTGCCAGCAGTGGAGACACGGCGACCTACGAGCAGTACTTC. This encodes CASSGDTATYEQYF.